This T cell receptor beta chain was captured in a study of regulatory T cells in long-lasting Graves disease. General study findings and limits: Persistent patients had more shared public clonotypes (about 2,700) than new patients (roughly 900).

HTBI primers from iRepertoire and Arm-PCR of CDR3 regions yielded the TCR beta libraries. TCRdb reprocessed the multiplex PCR reads with MiXCR, giving one entry per CDR3 protein. Altogether almost 450,000 distinct CDR3 sequences are present, about a sixth being singletons, with the ten largest covering over 8.5%. As for time point: newly diagnosed GD, antithyroid drugs for less than 3 months. Extracted PBMC RNA gave rise to the TCR library. The germline V gene has CDR1 SGHRS and CDR2 YFSETQ. After removal of 3 bases from V and 0 bases from J, the junction contained 6 bases not matched to a gene. The CDR3 runs to 16 residues. Many counts were recorded for this clonotype. The antigen is not known. These data also featured in a second study, about T cells in Graves' hyperthyroidism and ophthalmopathy. According to that study: A patient was excluded if there was uncontrolled infection, other autoimmune disease, pregnancy or lactation. Orbital computed tomography, thyroid ultrasound, serum thyroxine and TRAb, and clinical symptoms together informed the diagnoses. First-round RT-PCR of the TCR CDR3 relied on the HTBI primer set.

Sequenced here: peripheral blood mononuclear cells (PBMCs), sampled at new diagnosis, from a patient treated with antithyroid drugs. The sequence derives from a woman in her 30s with Graves disease. The rearrangement joins TRBV5-1 to TRBJ2-4; TRBD1 agrees at 7 bases. The CDR3 region has the DNA TGCGCCAGCAGCTCCGGGACAGCTCTAGCCAAAAACATTCAGTACTTC. Translated, it gives CASSSGTALAKNIQYF.